This T cell receptor (beta chain) was sequenced during a study of early T cells in non-severe SARS-CoV-2 infection. The wider study: Unsorted whole-blood RNA was sequenced in bulk, leaving chains unpaired.

About this clonotype: Its cognate antigen is unknown.

Looked up from germline, CDR1 is MNHNS and CDR2 is SASEGT. This CDR3 has 17 residues. The germline V and J ends were trimmed by 4 bases and 0 bases, with 13 bases remaining between them. Individual cDNA molecules were tagged with unique molecular identifiers, the study reported. One entry per CDR3 protein results from TCRdb running MiXCR on the 5' RACE reads. The sample lists around 79,000 distinct CDR3 sequences; about 11% were seen once. Study-wide results and limits: Sequences matched to VDJdb favored anti-spike CD8 responses, while private and CD4 specificities were missed.

The starting material was whole blood, obtained at baseline. The source of this sequence is an adult who was a healthcare worker with PCR-confirmed SARS-CoV-2 infection or an uninfected control (not recorded which). The V gene is TRBV6-1, the J gene TRBJ1-6; a weak D match, TRBD1 (6 bases). The DNA for the CDR3 is TGTGCCAGCAGTGCGACAGGTTCGAGCTCCTATAATTCACCCCTCCACTTT. This codes for CASSATGSSSYNSPLHF.